The entry below gives a single T cell receptor (beta chain) sequence along with its context. The data derive from a study of cytomegalovirus exposure and HLA in healthy donors. The PCR employed 60 Vbeta primers together with 13 Jbeta primers. Assay: immunoSEQ multiplex PCR; the TCRdb copy retains only in-frame clones and omits some. The sample has 90,000 to 120,000 clones; about 84% are singletons. Sequencing was performed on PBMCs. The receptor comes from a man aged 30-40 years in good health and CMV-seronegative.

The CDR3 nucleotides are TGTGCCATCAGTGAACGAGGGGAGGATGAGCAGTTCTTC. Translation: CAISERGEDEQFF. The J gene is TRBJ2-1, the V gene TRBV10-3; TRBD2 might be the D (6 bases). The V end was cut by 3 bases, the J end by 8 bases, with 11 bases between. Per germline, CDR1 ENHRY and CDR2 SYGVKD. This CDR3 has 13 amino acids.